This TCR beta chain appears in the sequencing data of a study of blood T cell repertoires in COVID-19 (dated by TCRdb to 2020 to 2022). Regarding the complete study: Samples from collaborators originated in the United States, Italy and Spain and spanned both the acute and convalescent phases of COVID-19. Where HLA class I and class II types were available, the types were taken from metadata supplied by the sample provider, not from assay-based typing. A freely available public database, intended as a resource for researchers studying the immune response to SARS-CoV-2, is where the repertoires were released. The material from the prospective study consisted of cDNA or gDNA derived from T cells, B-cell-depleted T cells, or PBMCs. Samples came from the ongoing ImmuneRACE study (first 160 participants) plus 1,254 subjects from 6 global collaborators. Subjects who had been exposed to COVID-19, were actively infected with it, or had recovered from it provided the deeply sampled blood TCRbeta repertoires that made up the dataset. Nearly every sample came with metadata listing a de-identified subject ID, COVID-19 status, age in years and sex.

Paper-wide results and their limitations: How much clinical and demographic metadata was included differed by source and by participant, and the metadata was provided uncurated.

TCRbeta CDR3 regions were amplified from genomic DNA using the immunoSEQ Assay, a bias-controlled multiplex PCR. For the original study's pipeline: Within the assay, amplification of reference gene primers was used to estimate how many nucleated cells each sample contained. To quantify the absolute abundance of each unique TCRbeta CDR3 rearrangement, sequence reads were collapsed and filtered. For each sample, productive Simpson clonality was calculated as the square root of Simpson's diversity index over productive rearrangements. Sourced from immuneACCESS, this table was stored by TCRdb with only in-frame sequences that have V and J called. A share of the clones is absent; for the studies checked, an unresolved V gene accounts for under half, and the remainder has no known explanation. That table supplies the V and J calls and clone size; D and trimming were determined from the DNA. Across this sample there are some 260,000 clones, with roughly 89% seen only once. The ten top clones hold over 7.5% of the sample.

In the prospective study, participants were about 18 to 95 years old, resided in 20 to 30 geographic areas of the United States, and were enrolled through a virtual design. In the prospective study, cohorts were assigned on the basis of participant-reported clinical history obtained from a screening survey and a study questionnaire. Recovered participants in ImmuneRACE Cohort 3 were defined as having two consecutive negative NP/OP PCR tests, clearance from a healthcare professional, or resolution of symptoms. In the prospective study, mobile phlebotomists collected whole blood, serum and a nasopharyngeal or oropharyngeal swab from each participant. Additional blood draws and questionnaires over an approximately two-month period could optionally be provided by prospective study participants. Prospective study blood samples were shipped either frozen or at room temperature before DNA extraction.

Measured from the cysteine to the phenylalanine, the CDR3 is 16 residues long. Only the CDR3 DNA stays, 48 bases, in frame from base 1. CDR1 and CDR2 were assigned from the germline V gene (reference sequence) as LNHDA and SQIVND. Trimming removed 10 bases from V and 4 bases from J, leaving 22 bases between the germline ends. About this clone itself: The target of this receptor is not known. No base qualities exist here, and no much larger clone lies one base off it.

Sequencing input: PBMCs or T cells enriched from blood (not recorded which). This TCR was recovered from a man in his forties who had recovered from COVID-19. The sequence links TRBV19 to TRBJ1-4; TRBD1 is a weak D gene call, 6 bases matching. The DNA sequence is as follows: TGTGCCAAAAAGGACAGCAGGGCCGTTATTAATGAAAAACTGTTTTTT. It codes for CAKKDSRAVINEKLFF. Supplemented by the reference TRBV19 and TRBJ1-4 proteins around the CDR3, the complete variable domain is DGGITQSPKYLFRKEGQNVTLSCEQNLNHDAMYWYRQDPGQGLRLIYYSQIVNDFQKGDIAEGYSVSREKKESFPLTVTSAQKNPTAFYLCAKKDSRAVINEKLFFGSGTQLSVL.